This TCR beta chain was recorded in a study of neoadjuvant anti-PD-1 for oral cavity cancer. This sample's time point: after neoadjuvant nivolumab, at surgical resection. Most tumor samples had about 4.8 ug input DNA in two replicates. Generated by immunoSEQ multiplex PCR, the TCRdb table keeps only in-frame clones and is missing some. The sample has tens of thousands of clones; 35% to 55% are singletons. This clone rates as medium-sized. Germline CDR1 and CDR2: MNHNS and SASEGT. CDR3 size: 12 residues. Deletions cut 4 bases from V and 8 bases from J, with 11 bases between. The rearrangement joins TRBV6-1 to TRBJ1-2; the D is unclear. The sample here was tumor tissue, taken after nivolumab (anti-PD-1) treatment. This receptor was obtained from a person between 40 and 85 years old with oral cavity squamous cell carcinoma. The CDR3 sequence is CASSGSGYGYTF. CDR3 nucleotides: TGTGCCAGCAGTGGTTCCGGGTACGGCTACACCTTC.